This is a list of T cell receptor beta chains from one sample in a study of blood T cell repertoires in COVID-19. Generated by immunoSEQ multiplex PCR, the TCRdb table keeps only in-frame clones and is missing some. The top ten clones hold roughly 1.6% of a sample with fewer than 35,000 clones, 85% to 90% of them seen once. The sample consisted of peripheral blood. Receptors were obtained from a man aged 55 to 69 with active COVID-19. The CDR3 runs from the conserved cysteine through the conserved F or W. The D gene is left open where the match is weak. Not every row has a clone size; where given, it reads once, few, many or a size class.

D: -
length: 17
V: TRBV27
J: TRBJ2-4
size: -
DNA: TGTGCCAGCAGTTCGGACAGATCGTCGTTCTTCAAAAACATTCAGTACTTC
CDR3: CASSSDRSSFFKNIQYF

D: TRBD2
length: 16
V: TRBV4-2
J: TRBJ2-1
size: -
DNA: TGTGCCAGCAGCCGGATACTAGCGGGGGGTGACAATGAGCAGTTCTTC
CDR3: CASSRILAGGDNEQFF

D: -
length: 16
V: TRBV18
J: TRBJ1-2
size: -
DNA: TGTGCCAGCTCACCAGGGCGAAACAGAGCTAACTATGGCTACACCTTC
CDR3: CASSPGRNRANYGYTF

D: -
length: 11
V: TRBV6-5
J: TRBJ1-1
size: -
DNA: TGTGCCAGCAGGGCCGCCCTTGAAGCTTTCTTT
CDR3: CASRAALEAFF

D: TRBD1
length: 15
V: TRBV14
J: TRBJ2-7
size: -
DNA: TGTGCCAGCAGCCAAGGGAACAGGGGGGCCTACGAGCAGTACTTC
CDR3: CASSQGNRGAYEQYF

D: -
length: 13
V: TRBV6-5
J: TRBJ2-5
size: -
DNA: TGTGCCAGCAGTTATGGACTGCAAGAGACCCAGTACTTC
CDR3: CASSYGLQETQYF

D: TRBD1
length: 15
V: TRBV7-2
J: TRBJ2-7
size: -
DNA: TGTGCCAGCAGCTTAGCCAACAGGGGGCTAGGCGAGCAGTACTTC
CDR3: CASSLANRGLGEQYF

D: TRBD2
length: 15
V: TRBV18
J: TRBJ2-5
size: -
DNA: TGTGCCAGCTCACCGAGGACTAGCGGGGGGGAGACCCAGTACTTC
CDR3: CASSPRTSGGETQYF

D: -
length: 15
V: TRBV6-5
J: TRBJ1-6
size: -
DNA: TGTGCCAGCAGTTACGTCTCTCGGGGTAATTCACCCCTCCACTTT
CDR3: CASSYVSRGNSPLHF

D: -
length: 16
V: TRBV4-2
J: TRBJ2-2
size: once
DNA: TGTGCCAGCAGCCAACGCGGGGCCCTGGCGGACGGGGAGCTGTTTTTT
CDR3: CASSQRGALADGELFF

D: TRBD2
length: 16
V: TRBV27
J: TRBJ2-1
size: -
DNA: TGTGCCAGCAGTCCGATAACTAGCGGGGGGGCGATTGAGCAGTTCTTC
CDR3: CASSPITSGGAIEQFF

D: TRBD1
length: 14
V: TRBV5-6
J: TRBJ2-5
size: -
DNA: TGTGCCAGCAGCCGACAGGGGGTGACGGAGACCCAGTACTTC
CDR3: CASSRQGVTETQYF

D: -
length: 15
V: TRBV15
J: TRBJ2-7
size: -
DNA: TGTGCCACCAGCAGAGATCTGGCAGGGGAGGGCGAGCAGTACTTC
CDR3: CATSRDLAGEGEQYF

D: TRBD1
length: 15
V: TRBV19
J: TRBJ2-2
size: -
DNA: TGTGCCAGTAGTATTACAGGGGTAGGGGCCGGGGAGCTGTTTTTT
CDR3: CASSITGVGAGELFF

D: TRBD1
length: 13
V: TRBV2
J: TRBJ2-7
size: -
DNA: TGTGCCAGCAGTGATACAGGGGTCTACGAGCAGTACTTC
CDR3: CASSDTGVYEQYF

D: -
length: 12
V: TRBV6-5
J: TRBJ1-2
size: once
DNA: TGTGCCAGCAGTTACTCAGCGGGTGGCTACACCTTC
CDR3: CASSYSAGGYTF

D: TRBD1
length: 14
V: TRBV9
J: TRBJ2-7
size: -
DNA: TGTGCCAGCAGCGCCACGACAGGGCCCTACGAGCAGTACTTC
CDR3: CASSATTGPYEQYF

D: TRBD1
length: 16
V: TRBV6-1
J: TRBJ2-7
size: -
DNA: TGTGCCAGCAGTGTCAGGACAGGGGGCTTCTACTACGAGCAGTACTTC
CDR3: CASSVRTGGFYYEQYF

D: -
length: 15
V: TRBV3-1/TRBV3-2
J: TRBJ1-3
size: -
DNA: TGTGCCAGCAGCCGCGACGAGGCCTCTGGAAACACCATATATTTT
CDR3: CASSRDEASGNTIYF

D: -
length: 14
V: TRBV4-1
J: TRBJ1-1
size: -
DNA: TGCGCCAGCAGCCAAGATCCGGGGGACACTGAAGCTTTCTTT
CDR3: CASSQDPGDTEAFF

D: TRBD1
length: 13
V: TRBV5-6
J: TRBJ1-2
size: -
DNA: TGTGCCAGCAGCTTCGGGGGACAGACCGGCCACACCTTC
CDR3: CASSFGGQTGHTF

D: TRBD1
length: 16
V: TRBV28
J: TRBJ1-6
size: -
DNA: TGTGCCAGCAGCCCAGGACAGGGCAGCCTAATTTCACCCCTCCACTTT
CDR3: CASSPGQGSLISPLHF

D: TRBD1
length: 16
V: TRBV6-5
J: TRBJ2-1
size: -
DNA: TGTGCCAGCAGTTTAAGCATGGGACAGGTGGTCAATGAGCAGTTCTTC
CDR3: CASSLSMGQVVNEQFF

D: -
length: 13
V: TRBV28
J: TRBJ1-2
size: -
DNA: TGTGCCAGCAGTTTGTTCTCTAACTATGGCTACACCTTC
CDR3: CASSLFSNYGYTF

D: -
length: 15
V: TRBV7-9
J: TRBJ1-1
size: -
DNA: TGTGCCAGCAGCTTATTGCCCCCCGACAGCACTGAAGCTTTCTTT
CDR3: CASSLLPPDSTEAFF

D: -
length: 11
V: TRBV11-1
J: TRBJ2-7
size: -
DNA: TGTGCCAGCAGCGCCGACAGCGAGCAGTACTTC
CDR3: CASSADSEQYF

D: TRBD1
length: 15
V: TRBV7-3
J: TRBJ2-3
size: once
DNA: TGTGCCAGCAGCATCACAGGGGTGACCACAGATACGCAGTATTTT
CDR3: CASSITGVTTDTQYF

D: -
length: 14
V: TRBV15
J: TRBJ1-5
size: -
DNA: TGTGCCACCAGCAGTCAGGGTGGGTATCAGCCCCAGCATTTT
CDR3: CATSSQGGYQPQHF

D: -
length: 12
V: TRBV2
J: TRBJ2-1
size: -
DNA: TGTGCCAGCAGGCAGGGTAGCCATGAGCAGTTCTTC
CDR3: CASRQGSHEQFF

D: -
length: 14
V: TRBV7-9
J: TRBJ1-2
size: -
DNA: TGTGCCAGCAGCTCGGACGGAGGAACCTATGGCTACACCTTC
CDR3: CASSSDGGTYGYTF

D: -
length: 15
V: TRBV4-2
J: TRBJ1-1
size: once
DNA: TGTGCCAGCAGCCAAGTGCGAACAGGGAAGATAGAAGCTTTCTTT
CDR3: CASSQVRTGKIEAFF

D: TRBD2
length: 18
V: TRBV7-9
J: TRBJ2-1
size: few
DNA: TGTGCCAGCAGCTCCGCGGGGGGCCTTAAAGGCTCCTACAATGAGCAGTTCTTC
CDR3: CASSSAGGLKGSYNEQFF

D: TRBD1
length: 16
V: TRBV7-8
J: TRBJ1-2
size: -
DNA: TGTGCCAGCAGCCCGCTACGGGACAGGGTATCGTATGGCTACACCTTC
CDR3: CASSPLRDRVSYGYTF

D: -
length: 14
V: TRBV7-2
J: TRBJ1-3
size: -
DNA: TGTGCCAGCAACCTACAGAACTCTGGAAACACCATATATTTT
CDR3: CASNLQNSGNTIYF

D: TRBD2
length: 17
V: TRBV7-6
J: TRBJ2-7
size: -
DNA: TGTGCCAGCAGCTTAGGGCGGATGACTAGCGGGAACTACGAGCAGTACTTC
CDR3: CASSLGRMTSGNYEQYF

D: -
length: 16
V: TRBV6-2/TRBV6-3
J: TRBJ1-5
size: -
DNA: TGTGCCAGCAGTTACACAGGGACGAATAGCAATCAGCCCCAGCATTTT
CDR3: CASSYTGTNSNQPQHF

D: TRBD2
length: 14
V: TRBV7-6
J: TRBJ2-7
size: -
DNA: TGTGCCAGCAGCAGGGGACTAGCGGGCTACGAGCAGTACTTC
CDR3: CASSRGLAGYEQYF

D: -
length: 17
V: TRBV7-2
J: TRBJ1-2
size: -
DNA: TGTGCCAGCAGCTTAGAGGGCAGGGCGACAATTAACTATGGCTACACCTTC
CDR3: CASSLEGRATINYGYTF

D: -
length: 14
V: TRBV6-6
J: TRBJ2-2
size: -
DNA: TGTGCCAGCAGTTACCTTGACGGGGGCGGGGAGCTGTTTTTT
CDR3: CASSYLDGGGELFF

D: TRBD1
length: 17
V: TRBV10-3
J: TRBJ2-3
size: -
DNA: TGTGCCATCAGTGAGGAACCAATCGACAGGGGAAAGGGTACGCAGTATTTT
CDR3: CAISEEPIDRGKGTQYF

D: -
length: 17
V: TRBV4-1
J: TRBJ2-5
size: -
DNA: TGCGCCAGCAGCCAAGCGGCCCGGACTCCGGGTTGGGAGACCCAGTACTTC
CDR3: CASSQAARTPGWETQYF

D: -
length: 15
V: TRBV3-1/TRBV3-2
J: TRBJ1-4
size: -
DNA: TGTGCCAGCAGCCAAGTCAGGGGAACTAATGAAAAACTGTTTTTT
CDR3: CASSQVRGTNEKLFF

D: -
length: 16
V: TRBV7-2
J: TRBJ2-2
size: once
DNA: TGTGCCAGCAGCTTAGGTTTGGCAGTGAACACCGGGGAGCTGTTTTTT
CDR3: CASSLGLAVNTGELFF

D: -
length: 14
V: TRBV7-9
J: TRBJ1-1
size: -
DNA: TGTGCCAGCAGCGGAGTAGTTGGTGGCACTGAAGCTTTCTTT
CDR3: CASSGVVGGTEAFF

D: -
length: 11
V: TRBV19
J: TRBJ1-2
size: few
DNA: TGTGCCAGTAGTTTCAGGGCAAGCTACACCTTC
CDR3: CASSFRASYTF

D: TRBD1
length: 17
V: TRBV7-8
J: TRBJ1-4
size: -
DNA: TGTGCCAGCAGCCCACCCTCCGGGACAGAAGACAATGAAAAACTGTTTTTT
CDR3: CASSPPSGTEDNEKLFF

D: -
length: 13
V: TRBV19
J: TRBJ1-5
size: once
DNA: TGTGCCAGTAGGAGATATAGCAATCAGCCCCAGCATTTT
CDR3: CASRRYSNQPQHF

D: TRBD2
length: 16
V: TRBV5-1
J: TRBJ2-2
size: -
DNA: TGCGCCAGCAGCAGGGAGGGGACCGGAGGCACCGGGGAGCTGTTTTTT
CDR3: CASSREGTGGTGELFF

D: -
length: 14
V: TRBV6-2/TRBV6-3
J: TRBJ2-7
size: -
DNA: TGTGCCAGCACCCCCAACTCCCTATCCTACGAGCAGTACTTC
CDR3: CASTPNSLSYEQYF

D: TRBD1
length: 15
V: TRBV7-8
J: TRBJ1-2
size: -
DNA: TGTGCCAGCAGCTGGGGGCCGGGACAGGGGAATGGCTACACCTTC
CDR3: CASSWGPGQGNGYTF

D: TRBD2
length: 18
V: TRBV5-1
J: TRBJ2-1
size: -
DNA: TGCGCCAGCAGCTTTGGACTAGCGGGGTCATACTCCTACAATGAGCAGTTCTTC
CDR3: CASSFGLAGSYSYNEQFF

D: -
length: 14
V: TRBV4-3
J: TRBJ1-2
size: -
DNA: TGCGCCAGCAGCCCCGACGAGGCCGGCTATGGCTACACCTTC
CDR3: CASSPDEAGYGYTF

D: TRBD1
length: 15
V: TRBV6-2/TRBV6-3
J: TRBJ1-3
size: -
DNA: TGTGCCAGCAGTCTGGACAGGGGCTCTGGAAACACCATATATTTT
CDR3: CASSLDRGSGNTIYF